What follows are 20 T cell receptor beta chains derived from one specimen sequenced in a study of identical twins. TCRdb fed the 5' RACE reads into MiXCR, producing one record per CDR3 protein. Of fewer than 800,000 distinct CDR3 sequences in the sample, less than 9% were seen once. In addition, the sample was reused for a study of yellow fever vaccine responses in identical twins.

Sequencing input: PBMCs. The receptors derive from a woman aged 18-30 years in good health.

The rearrangement uses TRBV5-1 and TRBJ2-2, with TRBD2 matching over 9 bases. CDR3 length: 14 amino acids. Germline CDR1 is SGHRS and CDR2 is YFSETQ. The V segment lost 4 bases and the J segment 7 bases; nucleotides outside the gene matches: 5. CDR3 sequence reads: CASSPGLAYGELFF. CDR3 sequence (DNA): TGCGCCAGCAGCCCGGGACTAGCTTACGGGGAGCTGTTTTTT.

For this clonotype: The junction shows a germline mismatch at one end, possibly a read error. The chain combines TRBV3-1 with TRBJ1-5; the D is unclear. Looked up from germline, CDR1 is LGHDT and CDR2 is YNNKEL (reference sequence). The CDR3 runs to 15 residues. The CDR3 loop reads CACSKDPGDNQPQHF. For the CDR3, the DNA is TGTGCCTGCAGCAAAGATCCCGGAGATAATCAGCCCCAGCATTTT.

This clonotype came up many times. J is TRBJ1-4 and V is TRBV12-3 or TRBV12-4; unclear D gene. Trimming left V 2 bases short and J 0 bases short, with 7 bases between. The CDR3 extends over 15 amino acids. The chain's CDR3 is CASSLRAATNEKLFF. In DNA, the CDR3 is TGTGCCAGCAGTTTAAGGGCGGCAACTAATGAAAAACTGTTTTTT.

The chain employs TRBV29-1 and TRBJ2-4, with 14 bases that match TRBD2. This CDR3 has 18 residues. Trimming cost V 7 bases and J 0 bases; bases outside gene matches: 11. CDR1 SQVTM and CDR2 ANQGSEA come from the germline V gene. CDR3 DNA sequence: TGCAGCGAGGGACGAGGGACTAGCGGGGGAATAGCCAAAAACATTCAGTACTTC. This translates into CSEGRGTSGGIAKNIQYF.

At least ten counts were recorded for this clonotype. V is TRBV5-1 and J is TRBJ2-3; D may be TRBD1 (6 bases). The V gene's germline CDR1 is SGHRS and CDR2 YFSETQ. This CDR3 has 14 residues. Between the trimmed V and J ends, which lost 1 base and 4 bases, there was a span of 10 bases. The CDR3 nucleotides are TGCGCCAGCAGCTTGAACAGGGACCCAGATACGCAGTATTTT. Translated: CASSLNRDPDTQYF.

This clonotype occurred many times. The chain is built from TRBV24-1 and TRBJ1-2; the match to TRBD1 covers 7 bases. V gave up 2 bases and J gave up 2 bases; unmatched junction bases: 10. CDR3 length equals 17 residues. CDR1 KGHDR and CDR2 SFDVKD come from the germline V gene. CDR3 bases: TGTGCCACCAGTGATTGGACAGGTACAAGGGGGAACTATGGCTACACCTTC. Its translation: CATSDWTGTRGNYGYTF.

V gene TRBV20-1 combines with J gene TRBJ2-1; D possibly corresponds to TRBD2 (7 bases). Germline CDR1 is DFQATT and CDR2 is SNEGSKA (reference sequence). Trimming shortened V by 1 base and J by 4 bases, and 14 bases separated the two germline ends. The CDR3 is made up of 15 amino acids. The CDR3 is CSARGHREGYNEQFF. The CDR3 coding sequence is TGCAGTGCTAGAGGTCACAGGGAGGGTTACAATGAGCAGTTCTTC.

This clonotype occurred many times. The gene calls are TRBV12-3 or TRBV12-4 and TRBJ1-3; no clear D gene. CDR3 length: 12 amino acids. Trimming took off 6 bases at V and 9 bases at J, with 12 bases between the two ends. The CDR3 protein is CASSLSVGTIYF. Here the CDR3 DNA reads TGTGCCAGCAGCCTCTCCGTTGGCACCATATATTTT.

The chain uses TRBV12-3 or TRBV12-4 and TRBJ1-2; D possibly corresponds to TRBD1 (5 bases). V was pared by 5 bases and J by 3 bases, with 13 bases between. This CDR3 region has 14 residues. CDR3 nucleotides: TGTGCCAGCAGTCCAAGACAGCCCTACTATGGCTACACCTTC. Protein: CASSPRQPYYGYTF.

J is TRBJ2-1 and V is TRBV5-1, with 10 bases matching TRBD2. V shed 0 bases, J shed 5 bases, and the junction held 11 bases outside the gene matches. Germline CDR1 SGHRS, CDR2 YFSETQ. CDR3 length: 18 residues. The CDR3 spells CASSLGSPLAGAHNEQFF. DNA for the CDR3: TGCGCCAGCAGCTTGGGATCCCCCCTAGCGGGGGCCCACAATGAGCAGTTCTTC.

This clonotype was detected many times. This chain uses TRBV6-2 or TRBV6-3 with TRBJ2-3; D may be TRBD1 or TRBD2 (5 bases each). V was pared by 2 bases and J by 3 bases, with 12 bases between. CDR3 size: 15 residues. The V gene's germline CDR1 is MNHEY and CDR2 SVGEGT. The CDR3 here is CASSYEWGRTDTQYF. CDR3 sequence (DNA): TGTGCCAGCAGTTACGAGTGGGGACGAACAGATACGCAGTATTTT.

The rearrangement uses TRBV7-9 and TRBJ2-5; D remains ambiguous. This CDR3 contains 14 residues. Trimming removed 3 bases from V and 1 base from J, with 9 bases in between. In germline, CDR1 is SEHNR, CDR2 FQNEAQ (reference sequence). Here the CDR3 reads CASSFWGPQETQYF. CDR3 DNA sequence: TGTGCCAGCAGCTTTTGGGGTCCCCAAGAGACCCAGTACTTC.

V usage is TRBV3-1 and J usage is TRBJ2-3, with 9 positions matching TRBD2. CDR3 size: 16 residues. The germline gives CDR1 LGHDT, CDR2 YNNKEL (reference sequence). Losses at the gene ends were 5 bases for V and 1 base for J; bases not matched to a gene: 7. This CDR3 reads CASSDWRTSGTDTQYF. Here the CDR3 DNA reads TGTGCCAGCAGCGACTGGCGGACTAGCGGCACAGATACGCAGTATTTT.

The gene calls are TRBV25-1 and TRBJ2-1; the match to TRBD1 covers 9 bases. Looked up from germline, CDR1 is MGHDK and CDR2 is SYGVNS. After removal of 1 base from V and 7 bases from J, the junction contained 5 bases not matched to a gene. The CDR3 covers 15 residues. CDR3 protein: CASSESGTGRNEQFF. The CDR3 DNA is TGTGCCAGCAGTGAATCCGGGACAGGGAGGAATGAGCAGTTCTTC. Complete variable domain (other parts from reference TRBV25-1 and TRBJ2-1): EADIYQTPRYLVIGTGKKITLECSQTMGHDKMYWYQQDPGMELHLIHYSYGVNSTEKGDLSSESTVSRIRTEHFPLTLESARPSHTSQYLCASSESGTGRNEQFFGPGTRLTVL.

This clonotype was seen ten or more times. The rearrangement joins TRBV28 to TRBJ2-1, with TRBD1 identical over 10 bases. This CDR3 is built from 17 residues. V lost 5 bases, J lost 1 base, and 8 bases stayed unmatched. CDR1 and CDR2 from the germline V gene are MDHEN and SYDVKM. CDR3 loop: CASSPPVGQGSYNEQFF. The CDR3 nucleotides read TGTGCCAGCAGTCCTCCGGTGGGACAGGGGTCCTACAATGAGCAGTTCTTC.

J is TRBJ2-1 and V is TRBV29-1, with a possible D match to TRBD1 (6 bases). Trimming took off 4 bases at V and 9 bases at J, with 19 bases between the two ends. The CDR3 totals 14 residues. Germline-derived CDR1 and CDR2 are SQVTM and ANQGSEA. For the CDR3, the DNA is TGCAGCGTTGGGCTGGGACATCGGGCAAGTGAGCAGTTCTTC. Encoded protein: CSVGLGHRASEQFF.

The table lists this clonotype with a few counts. The rearrangement joins TRBV4-1 to TRBJ1-1; D unresolved. V gave up 6 bases and J gave up 6 bases, with 14 bases separating them. The CDR3 length is 13 residues. Germline V lookup: CDR1 MGHRA, CDR2 YSYEKL. This CDR3 is CASSPRALAEAFF. The CDR3 DNA is TGCGCCAGCAGTCCGAGGGCTTTGGCTGAAGCTTTCTTT.

For this clonotype: Being one base from a much bigger clone, this may be a read error. This chain links TRBV5-1 with TRBJ2-1, with 9 nucleotides matching TRBD1. CDR1 and CDR2 from the germline V gene are SGHRS and YFSETQ. The CDR3 loop spans 16 amino acids. This CDR3 is CASTITGGGYYNQQFF. The CDR3 DNA is TGCGCCAGCACCATAACAGGGGGCGGATATTACAATCAGCAGTTCTTC.

This clonotype was recorded a few times. J is TRBJ1-2 and V is TRBV18, with D possibly matching TRBD1 (5 bases). V was pared by 2 bases and J by 5 bases, with 12 bases between. From germline, CDR1 is KGHSH and CDR2 LQKENI. This CDR3 has 14 amino acids. CDR3 loop: CASSPRDGPYGYTF. The CDR3 nucleotides read TGTGCCAGCTCACCAAGGGACGGCCCATATGGCTACACCTTC.

In its sample, this clonotype was seen a few times. J is TRBJ2-3 and V is TRBV25-1; the D gene could be TRBD1 or TRBD2 (5 bases each). Looked up from germline, CDR1 is MGHDK and CDR2 is SYGVNS. The CDR3 length is 15 residues. V gave up 6 bases and J gave up 7 bases, with 20 bases separating them. The CDR3 nucleotides read TGTGCCAGCAGCCTCGGCGTGGGGGTTGCAAATACGCAGTATTTT. Protein sequence: CASSLGVGVANTQYF.